This TCR beta chain was found in a study of T cell responses to AZD1222 COVID-19 vaccine. Concerning this clone: Its antigen is as yet unknown.

Only in-frame clones appear in the TCRdb table, and some are missing; sequencing was by immunoSEQ multiplex PCR. The table has approximately 150,000 clones, roughly 92% seen once. Study-level findings and limits: Spike was spanned by vaccine-associated CD4 TCRs, with dominance at 160-218 and 743-854. In all cases, repertoires were sampled only after the peak T cell response.

This specimen consisted of peripheral blood, obtained on day 0 of AZD1222 vaccination. The receptor was derived from an adult in good health.

The CDR3 sequence: CASSHGQGPTTGELFF. In DNA form, the CDR3 reads TGTGCCAGCAGCCACGGACAGGGACCGACCACCGGGGAGCTGTTTTTT. The chain couples TRBV3-1 (or the pseudogene TRBV3-2) to TRBJ2-2; 8 nucleotides agree with TRBD1. The CDR3 covers 16 residues. V was clipped by 3 bases and J by 4 bases; unmatched bases: 7. Germline CDR1 is LGHDT and CDR2 is YNNKEL (reference sequence).